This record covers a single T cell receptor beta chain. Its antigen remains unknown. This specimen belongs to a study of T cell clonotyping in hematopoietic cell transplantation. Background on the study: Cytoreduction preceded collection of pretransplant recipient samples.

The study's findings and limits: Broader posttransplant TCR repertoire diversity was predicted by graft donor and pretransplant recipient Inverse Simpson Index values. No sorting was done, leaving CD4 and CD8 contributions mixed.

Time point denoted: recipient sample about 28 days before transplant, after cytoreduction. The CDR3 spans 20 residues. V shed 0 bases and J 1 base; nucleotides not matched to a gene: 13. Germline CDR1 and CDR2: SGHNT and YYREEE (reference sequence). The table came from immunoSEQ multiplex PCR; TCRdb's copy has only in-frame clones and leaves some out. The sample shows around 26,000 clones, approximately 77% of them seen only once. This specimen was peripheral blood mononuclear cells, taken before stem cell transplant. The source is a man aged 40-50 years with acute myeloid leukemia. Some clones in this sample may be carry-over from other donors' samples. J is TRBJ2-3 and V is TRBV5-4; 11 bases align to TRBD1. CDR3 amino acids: CASSLGVDRGRGVGTDTQYF. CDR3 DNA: TGTGCCAGCAGCTTGGGGGTGGACAGGGGGCGCGGTGTTGGCACAGATACGCAGTATTTT.